This TCR beta chain stems from a study of blood T cell repertoires in COVID-19. Study context: Samples came from the United States, Italy and Spain, spanning acute and convalescent COVID-19. Nucleic acid was either cDNA or gDNA, and it came from T cells, B-cell-depleted T cells, or PBMCs.

As originally analysed: Estimation of nucleated cell counts was performed using reference gene primer amplification. The protocol was immunoSEQ multiplex PCR, while the TCRdb copy is restricted to in-frame clones and leaves out a portion. V and J calls and clone size are given by that table; D and trimming were obtained from the DNA. The sample lists over 100,000 clones, 65% to 90% occurring once. J was trimmed by 5 bases and V by 3 bases; bases with no gene match: 6. Germline CDR1 reads SEHNR; CDR2 reads FQNEAQ (reference sequence). The CDR3 has 15 residues. The specimen sequenced was peripheral blood. The clonotype originates from a man older than 75 with acute or convalescent COVID-19. V gene TRBV7-9 combines with J gene TRBJ2-1; 8 nucleotides agree with TRBD2. The DNA for the CDR3 is TGTGCCAGCAGCTTTTATCAACTAGCGGACAATGAGCAGTTCTTC. The encoded protein is CASSFYQLADNEQFF.